The T cell receptor beta chain described here comes from a study of blood T cell repertoires in COVID-19. The wider study: Specimens from acute and convalescent COVID-19 originated in the United States, Italy and Spain.

CDR3 size: 15 residues. CDR1 is LGHNA, CDR2 YNFKEQ, per germline. The assay was immunoSEQ multiplex PCR, and TCRdb's table has in-frame clones only and misses some. The sample comprises around 250,000 clones, about 90% of which are singletons, and approximately 1.3% rests with the top ten. About this clone itself: The junction differs from germline at one of its ends, possibly a read error.

Those enrolled, adults aged roughly 18 to 90 years, came from 24 US areas. Cohorts were determined from participant-reported clinical history. Sequencing input: PBMCs or T cells enriched from blood (not recorded which). The TCR originated in a human donor in a cohort exposed to, infected with or recovered from COVID-19 (not recorded which). The donor label of this sample is uncertain. The chain recombines TRBV4-2 with TRBJ2-7, with 9 bases lining up with TRBD2. In DNA, the CDR3 is TGTGCCAGCAGCCAATCTAGCGGGGTGGCCTACAAGCAGTACTTC. Encoded protein: CASSQSSGVAYKQYF.